A single T cell receptor (beta chain) is shown here with its context. No antigen is known for it. The sample is drawn from a study of T cells after yellow fever vaccination. Study context: In the case of low-cell-number fractions, SMART-Seq v4 Ultra Low Input was used for preparation.

Whole-study findings and limits: At approximately 96% for CD4 and about 88% for CD8, most primary-vaccination clones showed up again after the booster. A faster peak, day 5 versus 15, was reached by the weaker secondary response.

Each CDR3 protein is one row after TCRdb ran MiXCR on the 5' RACE reads. The table shows about 340,000 distinct CDR3 sequences, with around 3.9% occurring only once. The TCR comes from a man between 18 and 35 years old who received the YFV17D yellow fever vaccine. This sample comprised PBMCs, obtained 5 days after the yellow fever booster vaccination.

The CDR3 DNA sequence: TGCGCCAGCAGCTTCCTTATCGGGAGGGACAATGAGCAGTTCTTC. It yields the protein CASSFLIGRDNEQFF. The rearrangement links TRBV5-1 to TRBJ2-1; 8 bases agree with TRBD2. Germline values: CDR1 SGHRS, CDR2 YFSETQ. Losses at the gene ends were 2 bases for V and 5 bases for J; bases not matched to a gene: 6. The CDR3 extends over 15 amino acids.